This paragraph reports one TCR beta chain. This clonotype was recorded a few times. Its antigen is currently not known. The record has no base qualities; no much larger clone is one base away. This specimen belongs to a study of T cell repertoires in cytomegalovirus infection (dated by TCRdb to between 2018 and 2021). A note on the overall study: Donor HLA type was relevant to the analysis, because carriage of CMV infection together with the matching HLA type was indicated by public TCR beta signatures. Study-wide findings and limitations: Carriers of CMV infection plus the relevant HLA type were discriminated by the cumulative frequency of public TCR beta family members in the study cohort and in an independent roughly 340-donor cohort. The ex vivo response was dominated by HLA-C-restricted CMV-specific TCR beta clonotypes, and the single most frequent clonotype in two of eight donors was supplied by these HLA-C-restricted clonotypes.

The germline ends are 12 bases apart after V is trimmed by 1 base and J by 2 bases. CDR1 and CDR2, per the germline V gene, are SGHAT and FQNNGV. Counted from cysteine to phenylalanine, this CDR3 has 15 amino acids. Here the CDR3 DNA is all that survives: 45 bases in frame from base 1. Instrument on record: Illumina HiSeq 1500. The public sequencing data were trimmed at Q25 with fastp and processed into clonotypes with MiXCR by TCRdb, which kept only in-frame beta chains. Each entry is one CDR3 protein sequence, shown with its most common DNA and genes. This sample comprises roughly 180,000 distinct CDR3 sequences, 17% of them detected only once. Almost 25% of the sample belongs to the ten largest clones.

The sequence links TRBV11-2 to TRBJ2-7; a confident D gene designation cannot be given. Sequencing was performed on CD8+ T cells from PBMCs. The clonotype comes from a human donor in good health (CMV status not recorded). Some clones in this sample may be carry-over from other donors' samples. The CDR3 corresponds to CASSLAPLIAYEQYF. The base sequence is TGTGCCAGCAGCTTAGCCCCCCTCATAGCCTACGAGCAGTACTTC.